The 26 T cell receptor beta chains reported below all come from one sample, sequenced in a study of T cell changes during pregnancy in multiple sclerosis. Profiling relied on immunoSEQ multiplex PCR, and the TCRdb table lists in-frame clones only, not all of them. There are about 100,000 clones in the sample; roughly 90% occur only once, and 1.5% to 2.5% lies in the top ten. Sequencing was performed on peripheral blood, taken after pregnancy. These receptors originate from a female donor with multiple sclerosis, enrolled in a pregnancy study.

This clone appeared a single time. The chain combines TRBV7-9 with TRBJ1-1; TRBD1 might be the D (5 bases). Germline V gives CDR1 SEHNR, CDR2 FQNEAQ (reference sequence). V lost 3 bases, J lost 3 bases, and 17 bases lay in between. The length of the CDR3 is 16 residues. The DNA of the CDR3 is TGTGCCAGCAGCTTTCCCTCAGGGAGGGTCGACACTGAAGCTTTCTTT. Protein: CASSFPSGRVDTEAFF. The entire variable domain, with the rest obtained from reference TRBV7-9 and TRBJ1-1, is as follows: DTGVSQNPRHKITKRGQNVTFRCDPISEHNRLYWYRQTLGQGPEFLTYFQNEAQLEKSRLLSDRFSAERPKGSFSTLEIQRTEQGDSAMYLCASSFPSGRVDTEAFFGQGTRLTVV.

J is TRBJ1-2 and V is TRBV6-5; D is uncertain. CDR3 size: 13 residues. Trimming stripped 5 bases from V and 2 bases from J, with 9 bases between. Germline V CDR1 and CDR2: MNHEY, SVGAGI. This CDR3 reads CASSRDPNYGYTF. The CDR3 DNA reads TGTGCCAGCAGTCGAGATCCCAACTATGGCTACACCTTC.

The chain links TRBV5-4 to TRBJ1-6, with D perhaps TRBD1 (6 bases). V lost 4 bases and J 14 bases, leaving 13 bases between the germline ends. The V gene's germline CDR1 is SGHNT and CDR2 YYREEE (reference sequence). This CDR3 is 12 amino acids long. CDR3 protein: CASSEGQGALHF. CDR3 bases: TGTGCCAGCAGCGAGGGACAAGGGGCCCTCCACTTT.

CDR3 coding DNA: TGTGCCAGCAGTCTTAGGGACAGGTTGATTATTCCAAGTCAGCCCCAGCATTTT. It yields the protein CASSLRDRLIIPSQPQHF. The rearrangement joins TRBV28 to TRBJ1-5; the match to TRBD1 covers 8 bases. Germline lookup yields CDR1 MDHEN and CDR2 SYDVKM. The junction had 18 bases not matched to a gene; V was cut back by 5 bases and J by 6 bases. The CDR3 is 18 residues long. The entire variable domain, with the rest obtained from reference TRBV28 and TRBJ1-5, is as follows: DVKVTQSSRYLVKRTGEKVFLECVQDMDHENMFWYRQDPGLGLRLIYFSYDVKMKEKGDIPEGYSVSREKKERFSLILESASTNQTSMYLCASSLRDRLIIPSQPQHFGDGTRLSIL.

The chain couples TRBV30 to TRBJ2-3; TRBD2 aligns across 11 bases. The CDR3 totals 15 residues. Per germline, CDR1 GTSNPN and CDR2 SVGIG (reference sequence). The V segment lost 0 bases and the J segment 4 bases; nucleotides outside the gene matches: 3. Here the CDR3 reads CAWSVTSGGPDTQYF. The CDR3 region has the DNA TGTGCCTGGAGTGTAACTAGCGGGGGCCCAGATACGCAGTATTTT.

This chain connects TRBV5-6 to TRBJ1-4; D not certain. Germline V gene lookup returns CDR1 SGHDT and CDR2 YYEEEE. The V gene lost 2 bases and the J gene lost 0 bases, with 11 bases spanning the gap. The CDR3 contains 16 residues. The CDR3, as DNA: TGTGCCAGCAGCTTTAGGAGTCCCGCAACTAATGAAAAACTGTTTTTT. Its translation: CASSFRSPATNEKLFF.

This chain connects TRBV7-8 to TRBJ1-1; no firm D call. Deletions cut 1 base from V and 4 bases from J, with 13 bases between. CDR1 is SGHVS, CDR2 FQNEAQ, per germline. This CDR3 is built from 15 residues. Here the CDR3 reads CASSLDIGIPTEAFF. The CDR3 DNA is TGTGCCAGCAGCTTAGATATCGGGATCCCCACTGAAGCTTTCTTT.

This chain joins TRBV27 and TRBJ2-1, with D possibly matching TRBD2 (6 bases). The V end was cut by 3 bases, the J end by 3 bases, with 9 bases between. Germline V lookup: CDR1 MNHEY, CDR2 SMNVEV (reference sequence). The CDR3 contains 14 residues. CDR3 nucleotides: TGTGCCAGCAGTTTTAGCGGCCGCTACAATGAGCAGTTCTTC. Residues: CASSFSGRYNEQFF.

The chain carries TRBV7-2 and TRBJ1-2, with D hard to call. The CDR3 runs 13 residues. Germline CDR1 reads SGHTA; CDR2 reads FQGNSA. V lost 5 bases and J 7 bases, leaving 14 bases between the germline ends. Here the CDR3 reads CASSLGYQVGYTF. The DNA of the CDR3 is TGTGCCAGCAGCCTCGGATATCAGGTTGGCTACACCTTC.

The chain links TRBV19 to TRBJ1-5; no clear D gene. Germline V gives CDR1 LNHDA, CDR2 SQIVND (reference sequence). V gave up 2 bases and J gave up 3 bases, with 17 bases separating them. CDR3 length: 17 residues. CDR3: CASSIKRLTSTNQPQHF. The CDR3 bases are TGTGCCAGTAGTATAAAGAGACTGACGAGCACCAATCAGCCCCAGCATTTT.

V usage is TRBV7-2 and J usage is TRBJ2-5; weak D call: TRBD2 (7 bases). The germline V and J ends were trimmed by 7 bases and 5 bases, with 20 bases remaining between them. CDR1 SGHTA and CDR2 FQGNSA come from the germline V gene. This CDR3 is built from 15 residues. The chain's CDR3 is CASTLSVGGRETQYF. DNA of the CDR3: TGTGCCAGCACCCTTAGTGTGGGGGGGCGGGAGACCCAGTACTTC.

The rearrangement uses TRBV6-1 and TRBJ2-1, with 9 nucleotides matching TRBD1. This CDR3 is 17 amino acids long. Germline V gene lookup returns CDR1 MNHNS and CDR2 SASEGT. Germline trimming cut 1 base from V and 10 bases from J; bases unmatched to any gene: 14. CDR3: CASSEEWATGGSREQFF. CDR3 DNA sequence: TGTGCCAGCAGTGAAGAGTGGGCGACAGGGGGGAGTAGAGAGCAGTTCTTC.

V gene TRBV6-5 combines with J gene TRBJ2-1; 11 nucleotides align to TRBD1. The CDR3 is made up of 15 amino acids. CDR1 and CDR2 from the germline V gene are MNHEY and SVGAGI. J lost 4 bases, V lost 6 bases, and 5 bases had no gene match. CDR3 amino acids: CASRDGTGGYNEQFF. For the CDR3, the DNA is TGTGCCAGCAGGGACGGGACAGGGGGTTACAATGAGCAGTTCTTC.

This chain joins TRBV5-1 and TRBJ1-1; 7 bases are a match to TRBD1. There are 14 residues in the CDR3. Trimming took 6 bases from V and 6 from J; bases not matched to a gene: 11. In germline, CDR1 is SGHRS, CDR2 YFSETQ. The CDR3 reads CASKAPGRGSEAFF. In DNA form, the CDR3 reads TGCGCCAGCAAAGCACCGGGCAGGGGGTCTGAAGCTTTCTTT. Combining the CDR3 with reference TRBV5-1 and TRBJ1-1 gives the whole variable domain KAGVTQTPRYLIKTRGQQVTLSCSPISGHRSVSWYQQTPGQGLQFLFEYFSETQRNKGNFPGRFSGRQFSNSRSEMNVSTLELGDSALYLCASKAPGRGSEAFFGQGTRLTVV.

The CDR3 reads CAWSGTGLGEQFF. DNA of the CDR3: TGTGCCTGGAGTGGGACAGGGCTGGGTGAGCAGTTCTTC. The rearrangement uses TRBV30 and TRBJ2-1, with TRBD1 matching over 8 bases. V was clipped by 1 base and J by 9 bases; unmatched bases: 5. CDR3 length: 13 residues. CDR1 and CDR2 (germline): GTSNPN, SVGIG (reference sequence).

CDR3 in DNA: TGTGCCAGCAAAGGAGCGGGCAGATACGAGCAGTACTTC. Translated, it gives CASKGAGRYEQYF. The chain joins TRBV28 to TRBJ2-7; a possible D gene is TRBD2 (6 bases). The germline V gene has CDR1 MDHEN and CDR2 SYDVKM. CDR3 length: 13 amino acids. The V and J ends lost 7 bases and 4 bases respectively, with 14 bases between them.

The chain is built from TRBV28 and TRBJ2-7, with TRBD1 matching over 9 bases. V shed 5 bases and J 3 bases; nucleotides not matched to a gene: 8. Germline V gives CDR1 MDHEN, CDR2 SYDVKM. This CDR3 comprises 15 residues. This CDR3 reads CASSALGTGFYEQYF. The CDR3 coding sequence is TGTGCCAGCAGTGCCTTGGGGACAGGGTTCTACGAGCAGTACTTC. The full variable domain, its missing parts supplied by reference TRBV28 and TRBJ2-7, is DVKVTQSSRYLVKRTGEKVFLECVQDMDHENMFWYRQDPGLGLRLIYFSYDVKMKEKGDIPEGYSVSREKKERFSLILESASTNQTSMYLCASSALGTGFYEQYFGPGTRLTVT.

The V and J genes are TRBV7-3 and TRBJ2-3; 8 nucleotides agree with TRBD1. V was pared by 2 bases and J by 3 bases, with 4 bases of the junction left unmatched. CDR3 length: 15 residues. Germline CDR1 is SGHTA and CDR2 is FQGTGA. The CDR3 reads CASSLGRTGTDTQYF. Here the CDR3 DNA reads TGTGCCAGCAGCTTAGGGAGGACAGGGACAGATACGCAGTATTTT.

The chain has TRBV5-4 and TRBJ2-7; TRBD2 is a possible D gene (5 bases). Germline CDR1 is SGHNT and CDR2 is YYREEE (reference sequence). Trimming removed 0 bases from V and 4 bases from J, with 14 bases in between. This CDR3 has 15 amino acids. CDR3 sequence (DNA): TGTGCCAGCAGCTTGGTTGGAGAGGGTGTTTACGAGCAGTACTTC. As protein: CASSLVGEGVYEQYF.

The CDR3 sequence: CSVGLAGPYEQYF. The CDR3 nucleotides read TGCAGCGTTGGGCTAGCGGGTCCCTACGAGCAGTACTTC. The chain combines TRBV29-1 with TRBJ2-7; 8 bases are shared with TRBD2. Germline V gene lookup returns CDR1 SQVTM and CDR2 ANQGSEA. The trim removed 4 bases at V and 2 bases at J, leaving 4 bases unmatched. The CDR3 length is 13 residues.

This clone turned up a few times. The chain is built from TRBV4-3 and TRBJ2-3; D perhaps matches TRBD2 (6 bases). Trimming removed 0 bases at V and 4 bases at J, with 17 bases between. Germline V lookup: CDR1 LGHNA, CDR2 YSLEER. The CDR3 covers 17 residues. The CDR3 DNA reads TGCGCCAGCAGCCAAGATCTCGCTAGCGTCGGCGCAGATACGCAGTATTTT. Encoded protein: CASSQDLASVGADTQYF.

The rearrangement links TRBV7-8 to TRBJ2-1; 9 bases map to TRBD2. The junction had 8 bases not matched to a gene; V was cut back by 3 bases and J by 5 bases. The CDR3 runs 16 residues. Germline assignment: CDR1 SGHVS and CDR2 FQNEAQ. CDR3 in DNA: TGTGCCAGCAGCTTCCTACTCGCGGGAGGGAACAATGAGCAGTTCTTC. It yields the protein CASSFLLAGGNNEQFF.

The CDR3 DNA follows: TGTGCCAGCAGTGCTCCTACGGGACAGCTCAATCAGCCCCAGCATTTT. Translated, it gives CASSAPTGQLNQPQHF. The V call is TRBV2, the J call TRBJ1-5; 7 bases line up with TRBD1. The CDR3 spans 16 residues. J gave up 3 bases and V 4 bases, and 9 bases lay outside the gene matches. Per the germline V gene, CDR1 is SNHLY and CDR2 is FYNNEI.

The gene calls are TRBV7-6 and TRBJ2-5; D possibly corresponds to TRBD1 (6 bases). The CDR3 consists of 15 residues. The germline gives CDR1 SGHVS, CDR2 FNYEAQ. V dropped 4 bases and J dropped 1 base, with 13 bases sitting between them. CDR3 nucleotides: TGTGCCAGCAGCTGGGGACATTACAGCCAAGAGACCCAGTACTTC. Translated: CASSWGHYSQETQYF.

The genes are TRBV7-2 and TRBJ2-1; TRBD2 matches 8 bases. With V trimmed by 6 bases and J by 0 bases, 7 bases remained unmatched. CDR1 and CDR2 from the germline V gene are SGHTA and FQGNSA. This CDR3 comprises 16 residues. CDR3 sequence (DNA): TGTGCCAGCAGTTTCGTAGCGGGGTTCTCCTACAATGAGCAGTTCTTC. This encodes CASSFVAGFSYNEQFF.

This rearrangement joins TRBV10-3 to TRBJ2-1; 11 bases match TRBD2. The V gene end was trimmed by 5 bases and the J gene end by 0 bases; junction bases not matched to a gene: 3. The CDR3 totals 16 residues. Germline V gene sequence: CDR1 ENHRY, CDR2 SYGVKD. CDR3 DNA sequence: TGTGCCATCAGTCCAACTAGCGGGAGCTCCTACAATGAGCAGTTCTTC. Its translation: CAISPTSGSSYNEQFF.